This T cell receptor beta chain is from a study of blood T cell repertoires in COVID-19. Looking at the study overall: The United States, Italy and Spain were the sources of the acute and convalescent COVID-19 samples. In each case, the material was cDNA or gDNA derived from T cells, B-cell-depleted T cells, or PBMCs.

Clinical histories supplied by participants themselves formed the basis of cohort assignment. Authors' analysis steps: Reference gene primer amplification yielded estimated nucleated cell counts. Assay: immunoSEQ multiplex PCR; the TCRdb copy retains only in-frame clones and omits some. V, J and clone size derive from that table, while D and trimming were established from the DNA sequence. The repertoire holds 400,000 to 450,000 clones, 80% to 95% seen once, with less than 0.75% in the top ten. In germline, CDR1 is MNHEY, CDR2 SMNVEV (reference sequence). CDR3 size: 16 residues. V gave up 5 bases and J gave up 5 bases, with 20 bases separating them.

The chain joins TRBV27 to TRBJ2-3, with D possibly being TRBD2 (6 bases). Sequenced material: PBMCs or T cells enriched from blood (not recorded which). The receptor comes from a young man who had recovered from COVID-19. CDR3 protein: CASSPRLGGAVDTQYF. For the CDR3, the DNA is TGTGCCAGCAGTCCGCGACTGGGCGGGGCCGTAGATACGCAGTATTTT.